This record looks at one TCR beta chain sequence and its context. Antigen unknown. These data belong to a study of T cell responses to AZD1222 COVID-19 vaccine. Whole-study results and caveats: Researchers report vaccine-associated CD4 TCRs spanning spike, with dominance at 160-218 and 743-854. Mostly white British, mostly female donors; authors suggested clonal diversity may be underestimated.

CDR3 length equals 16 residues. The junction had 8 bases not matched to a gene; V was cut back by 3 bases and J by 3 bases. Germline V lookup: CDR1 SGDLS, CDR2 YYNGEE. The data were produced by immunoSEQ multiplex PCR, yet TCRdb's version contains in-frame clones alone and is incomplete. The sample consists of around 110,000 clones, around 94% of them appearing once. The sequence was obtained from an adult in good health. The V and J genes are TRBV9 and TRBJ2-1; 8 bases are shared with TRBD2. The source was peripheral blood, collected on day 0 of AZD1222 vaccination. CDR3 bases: TGTGCCAGCAGCGGTCCCAGCGGGAGTGGCTACAATGAGCAGTTCTTC. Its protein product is CASSGPSGSGYNEQFF.